The 13 T cell receptor beta chains in this list originate from one sample, sequenced in a study of blood T cell repertoires in COVID-19 (dated by TCRdb to 2018 to 2020). Libraries were made using the immunoSEQ multiplex PCR assay. In TCRdb, the immuneACCESS table is reduced to in-frame sequences with V and J assigned. These tables do not hold every clone; where another copy was compared, an unresolved V gene accounts for under half, and the others remain unexplained. The sample records tens of thousands of clones, roughly four fifths of which are singletons. The ten biggest clones cover roughly 4% of the sample. The sample consisted of peripheral blood. The receptors were sampled from a woman aged 55-69 years with acute or convalescent COVID-19.

The chain recombines TRBV9 with TRBJ2-3; 9 bases are shared with TRBD2. The CDR3 is 16 residues long. Trimming removed 3 bases from V and 3 bases from J; junction bases left unmatched: 8. Per germline, CDR1 SGDLS and CDR2 YYNGEE. The CDR3 here is CASSGQPGLATDTQYF. DNA for the CDR3: TGTGCCAGCAGCGGCCAACCGGGACTAGCAACAGATACGCAGTATTTT.

This chain links TRBV21-1 with TRBJ1-2; the table names TRBD1, a call not compared with the DNA. TRBV21-1 is a known pseudogene. This CDR3 is built from 16 residues. The CDR3 DNA sequence: TGTGCCAGCAGCAAAGTCTTCGGCAGGGTGGTCTATGGCTACACCTTC. Amino acids: CASSKVFGRVVYGYTF.

The chain links TRBV7-3 to TRBJ2-3; 10 bases are shared with TRBD1. This CDR3 contains 15 residues. V lost 6 bases and J lost 4; bases outside the gene matches: 7. Germline V gene data show CDR1 as SGHTA and CDR2 as FQGTGA. Here the CDR3 reads CASRGPGQGSDTQYF. CDR3 nucleotide sequence: TGTGCCAGCAGAGGACCGGGACAGGGGTCAGATACGCAGTATTTT.

This clone was recorded once. J is TRBJ2-7 and V is TRBV10-3, with D possibly TRBD1 on 6 matching bases. This CDR3 has 14 residues. From germline, CDR1 is ENHRY and CDR2 SYGVKD. V lost 4 bases and J lost 2, with 12 bases in between. CDR3 DNA: TGTGCCATCAGTGGCCGGGACAATACCTACGAGCAGTACTTC. Encoded protein: CAISGRDNTYEQYF.

V is TRBV28 and J is TRBJ1-1, with D uncertain. Germline assignment: CDR1 MDHEN and CDR2 SYDVKM. The CDR3 is made up of 11 amino acids. Trimming took 6 bases from V and 5 from J, leaving 7 bases between them. The CDR3 region has the DNA TGTGCCAGCAGGGAGTTGACTGAAGCTTTCTTT. Protein product: CASRELTEAFF.

V and J are TRBV6-1 and TRBJ1-5; the match to TRBD1 covers 7 bases. The germline gives CDR1 MNHNS, CDR2 SASEGT. This CDR3 contains 17 residues. V was clipped by 2 bases and J by 0 bases; unmatched bases: 7. As DNA, the CDR3 is TGTGCCAGCAGTGAAATGGGACAGATTTATAGCAATCAGCCCCAGCATTTT. Translation gives CASSEMGQIYSNQPQHF.

The chain has TRBV6-5 and TRBJ1-1; D unclear. The CDR3 consists of 13 residues. V was pared by 7 bases and J by 1 base, with 10 bases between. From germline, CDR1 is MNHEY and CDR2 SVGAGI. The DNA of the CDR3 is TGTGCCAGCAAAAGTCCAGAGAACACTGAAGCTTTCTTT. It translates to CASKSPENTEAFF.

The V gene is TRBV4-1, the J gene TRBJ2-1; 7 nucleotides match TRBD2. CDR3 length: 18 amino acids. Germline CDR1 and CDR2: MGHRA and YSYEKL. V shed 4 bases, J shed 0 bases, and the junction held 12 bases outside the gene matches. CDR3: CASSRRVGGKSSYNEQFF. CDR3 DNA sequence: TGCGCCAGCAGCCGTAGGGTCGGGGGGAAGAGCTCCTACAATGAGCAGTTCTTC.

This rearrangement joins TRBV30 to TRBJ2-2; TRBD1 agrees at 7 bases. This CDR3 is 14 amino acids long. With V trimmed by 8 bases and J by 0 bases, 6 bases remained unmatched. The germline V gene encodes CDR1 GTSNPN and CDR2 SVGIG (reference sequence). The CDR3 spells CAGAGTANTGELFF. The CDR3 nucleotides read TGTGCCGGGGCCGGGACAGCGAACACCGGGGAGCTGTTTTTT.

In this sample, this clone turned up once. The V call is TRBV28, the J call TRBJ1-6; TRBD1 agrees at 11 bases. The CDR3 has 15 residues. With 4 bases clipped from V and 13 bases from J, the junction kept 9 bases outside the gene matches. Germline lookup yields CDR1 MDHEN and CDR2 SYDVKM. The CDR3 loop reads CASSSPGTGGPPLHF. For the CDR3, the DNA is TGTGCCAGCAGTTCGCCCGGGACAGGGGGTCCCCCCCTCCACTTT. Using reference TRBV28 and TRBJ1-6 for the parts outside the CDR3, the full variable domain is DVKVTQSSRYLVKRTGEKVFLECVQDMDHENMFWYRQDPGLGLRLIYFSYDVKMKEKGDIPEGYSVSREKKERFSLILESASTNQTSMYLCASSSPGTGGPPLHFGNGTRLTVT.

The J gene is TRBJ1-5, the V gene TRBV6-6; D remains unclear. V lost 6 bases and J 4 bases, leaving 7 bases between the germline ends. Germline CDR1 MNHNY, CDR2 SVGAGI (reference sequence). The length of the CDR3 is 12 residues. CDR3 loop: CASRLENQPQHF. CDR3 DNA sequence: TGTGCCAGCAGGCTAGAAAATCAGCCCCAGCATTTT.

This rearrangement joins TRBV10-3 to TRBJ1-4; no clear D. V was cut by 4 bases and J by 0 bases, with 9 bases left in between. Germline loops: CDR1 ENHRY, CDR2 SYGVKD. The CDR3 contains 15 residues. CDR3 in DNA: TGTGCCATCAGTGTTACGGTTGCAACTAATGAAAAACTGTTTTTT. This codes for CAISVTVATNEKLFF.

This clone showed up just once. This chain links TRBV6-5 with TRBJ2-5; D remains ambiguous. Trimming shortened V by 6 bases and J by 5 bases, and 7 bases separated the two germline ends. The CDR3 spans 11 residues. Germline V gene lookup returns CDR1 MNHEY and CDR2 SVGAGI. The DNA for the CDR3 is TGTGCCAGCAGCTCGGTGGAGACCCAGTACTTC. It is translated as CASSSVETQYF.